The clone carrying this T cell receptor beta chain has a handful of counts. The antigen is undetermined. Deletions cut 3 bases from V and 3 bases from J, with 8 bases between. CDR1 LNHDA and CDR2 SQIVND come from the germline V gene (reference sequence). CDR3 length equals 14 residues. PCR employed 60 Vbeta and 13 Jbeta primers. Data came from immunoSEQ multiplex PCR; TCRdb stores just in-frame clones and leaves some out. The sample lists 200,000 to 250,000 clones; roughly 79% were seen once. These data belong to a study of cytomegalovirus exposure and HLA in healthy donors. Findings of the study overall: TCR beta sequences reportedly predicted most subjects' HLA-A and HLA-B alleles accurately.

The source is a woman between 40 and 50 years old in good health and CMV-seronegative. The chain employs TRBV19 and TRBJ2-2; D uncertain. The sequencing sample was made of PBMCs. CDR3: CASSIAPHTGELFF. CDR3 in DNA: TGTGCCAGTAGTATTGCGCCTCACACCGGGGAGCTGTTTTTT.